This TCR beta chain came from a study of Ad26.COV2.S vaccination and SARS-CoV-2 variants. Whole-study context: By the intramuscular route, Ad26.COV2.S was given once, or twice 56 days apart.

Trimming removed 0 bases from V and 15 bases from J; junction bases left unmatched: 6. The CDR3 extends over 13 amino acids. CDR1 is SGHTS and CDR2 is YDEGEE in the germline V gene. The treatment was: around 19 received Ad26.COV2.S at low or high dose, single or two shots; about 5 received placebo; per-sample allocation not given. The samples date from day 63 after the first vaccine or placebo injection. Sequencing used immunoSEQ multiplex PCR; TCRdb keeps in-frame clones, though not all of them. The sample carries 350,000 to 400,000 clones, about nine tenths recorded once. Notes on the study in general: Similar non-spike TCR breadth was seen in vaccine and placebo recipients.

This clone was picked up one time. What it binds is not known. The sample here was peripheral blood, taken in a trial of Ad26.COV2.S vaccine versus placebo. The clonotype originates from a person between 18 and 59 years old who received the Ad26.COV2.S COVID-19 vaccine or a placebo. This chain links TRBV5-8 with TRBJ2-2; 9 bases fit TRBD1. The CDR3 DNA reads TGTGCCAGCAGCTTGGCAGGACAGGGGCCGTTGTTTTTT. This sequence encodes CASSLAGQGPLFF.